The 5 T cell receptor beta chains below were found in one sample sequenced in a study of cytomegalovirus exposure and HLA in healthy donors. The PCR ran on 60 Vbeta and 13 Jbeta primers. Data came from immunoSEQ multiplex PCR; TCRdb stores just in-frame clones and leaves some out. The profile shows 140,000 or so clones, approximately 79% of them singletons. Input material: PBMCs. The receptors shown here come from a man aged 18 to 30 in good health and CMV-seropositive.

This sequence joins TRBV10-3 and TRBJ2-5, with D tentatively TRBD2 (6 bases). CDR3 length: 16 residues. V lost 10 bases, J lost 0 bases, and 21 bases lay in between. Germline V CDR1 and CDR2: ENHRY, SYGVKD. CDR3 protein: CATKGVRGLYQETQYF. The CDR3 region has the DNA TGTGCCACAAAAGGGGTACGGGGACTGTACCAAGAGACCCAGTACTTC.

This chain connects TRBV6-6 to TRBJ1-1; D remains ambiguous. Germline V lookup: CDR1 MNHNY, CDR2 SVGAGI (reference sequence). V was clipped by 2 bases and J by 1 base, with 5 bases between them. This CDR3 comprises 13 residues. The CDR3 is CASSYQENTEAFF. The CDR3 DNA is TGTGCCAGCAGTTACCAGGAGAACACTGAAGCTTTCTTT.

This clone was seen a few times. The V gene is TRBV2, the J gene TRBJ1-2; TRBD1 matches at 10 bases. The CDR3 is 11 amino acids. After removal of 11 bases from V and 13 bases from J, the junction contained 10 bases not matched to a gene. Per the germline V gene, CDR1 is SNHLY and CDR2 is FYNNEI. This CDR3 reads CAGQGQGQVTF. CDR3 in DNA: TGTGCCGGTCAGGGACAGGGGCAAGTCACCTTC.

This clone was seen a few times. The rearrangement joins TRBV6-5 to TRBJ1-6; 8 bases are a match to TRBD1. After removal of 8 bases from V and 5 bases from J, the junction contained 5 bases not matched to a gene. The CDR3 extends over 14 amino acids. Germline lookup yields CDR1 MNHEY and CDR2 SVGAGI. CDR3 region: CASGWDRNNSPLHF. CDR3 DNA: TGTGCCAGCGGGTGGGACAGGAATAATTCACCCCTCCACTTT.

The chain uses TRBV19 and TRBJ2-3, with 8 bases that match TRBD2. This CDR3 is 14 amino acids long. V lost 1 base and J lost 5; bases outside the gene matches: 2. The germline gives CDR1 LNHDA, CDR2 SQIVND (reference sequence). The CDR3 DNA reads TGTGCCAGTAGTATAGTAGCGGGAATAGATACGCAGTATTTT. It yields the protein CASSIVAGIDTQYF. Drawing the rest from reference TRBV19 and TRBJ2-3, the complete variable domain is DGGITQSPKYLFRKEGQNVTLSCEQNLNHDAMYWYRQDPGQGLRLIYYSQIVNDFQKGDIAEGYSVSREKKESFPLTVTSAQKNPTAFYLCASSIVAGIDTQYFGPGTRLTVL.